Following are 31 T cell receptor beta chains from one sample sequenced in a study. TCRdb redid the calling of the RT-PCR reads with MiXCR, one entry per CDR3 protein. The data show about 680,000 distinct CDR3 sequences, approximately 14% seen once. Sequenced input: memory CD4+ T cells from blood. These receptors all stem from a female donor in good health, serving as a healthy control.

This clonotype appeared a few times. The chain links TRBV6-6 to TRBJ2-7; 7 bases map to TRBD1. With 6 bases clipped from V and 3 bases from J, the junction kept 8 bases outside the gene matches. CDR1 is MNHNY, CDR2 SVGAGI, per germline (reference sequence). CDR3 size: 14 residues. CDR3 protein: CASRQGQLLYEQYF. CDR3 nucleotides: TGTGCCAGCAGACAGGGACAGCTTCTCTACGAGCAGTACTTC.

This clonotype showed up just a few times. J is TRBJ2-5 and V is TRBV20-1; no reliable D call. CDR3 length: 15 residues. Trimming removed 6 bases from V and 2 bases from J, with 19 bases in between. Germline V gives CDR1 DFQATT, CDR2 SNEGSKA (reference sequence). CDR3: CSAESRPPLQETQYF. CDR3 in DNA: TGCAGTGCCGAGAGTAGACCACCCCTGCAAGAGACCCAGTACTTC.

This chain uses TRBV20-1 with TRBJ1-5, with TRBD1 matching over 8 bases. Germline values: CDR1 DFQATT, CDR2 SNEGSKA (reference sequence). J gave up 2 bases and V 5 bases, and 5 bases lay outside the gene matches. This CDR3 is 14 amino acids long. CDR3 sequence reads: CSADRGLGNQPQHF. CDR3 coding DNA: TGCAGTGCTGACAGGGGCCTTGGCAATCAGCCCCAGCATTTT.

This clonotype was counted a few times. The J gene is TRBJ2-7, the V gene TRBV27; D unresolved. The CDR3 extends over 13 amino acids. Per the germline V gene, CDR1 is MNHEY and CDR2 is SMNVEV (reference sequence). Trimming shortened V by 1 base and J by 3 bases, and 7 bases separated the two germline ends. CDR3 region: CASSLFGNYEQYF. For the CDR3, the DNA is TGTGCCAGCAGTTTATTTGGCAACTACGAGCAGTACTTC.

This rearrangement joins TRBV7-2 to TRBJ1-6, with D possibly matching TRBD1 (6 bases). Per germline, CDR1 SGHTA and CDR2 FQGNSA. Trimming shortened V by 6 bases and J by 0 bases, and 24 bases separated the two germline ends. This CDR3 is built from 20 residues. The CDR3 sequence is CASRGAEGRGLSSYNSPLHF. CDR3 nucleotide sequence: TGTGCCAGCAGGGGTGCAGAAGGGCGGGGGCTTAGCTCCTATAATTCACCCCTCCACTTT.

The J gene is TRBJ1-5, the V gene TRBV19, with TRBD1 matching over 7 bases. J gave up 4 bases and V 4 bases, and 4 bases lay outside the gene matches. This CDR3 is 14 amino acids long. Germline V lookup: CDR1 LNHDA, CDR2 SQIVND (reference sequence). The CDR3 bases are TGTGCCAGTAGTACCACAGGGGCGAATCAGCCCCAGCATTTT. It is translated as CASSTTGANQPQHF.

This clonotype occurred a few times. The chain recombines TRBV9 with TRBJ2-7; weak D call: TRBD2 (5 bases). Germline V gives CDR1 SGDLS, CDR2 YYNGEE. The ends were cut back, 1 base at V and 2 bases at J, with 13 bases in the middle. This CDR3 has 15 amino acids. Here the CDR3 reads CASSVSLAYTYEQYF. In DNA form, the CDR3 reads TGTGCCAGCAGCGTAAGTTTAGCGTACACCTACGAGCAGTACTTC.

This clonotype occurred a few times. The rearrangement joins TRBV20-1 to TRBJ2-2; D perhaps matches TRBD2 (6 bases). Germline values: CDR1 DFQATT, CDR2 SNEGSKA (reference sequence). The V and J ends lost 0 bases and 7 bases respectively, with 15 bases between them. The CDR3 runs to 15 residues. The DNA for the CDR3 is TGCAGTGCTAGAGATCCGGGACTCTTCGGCGGGGAGCTGTTTTTT. Translation gives CSARDPGLFGGELFF.

The V call is TRBV9, the J call TRBJ2-6; D is undetermined. The ends were cut back, 0 bases at V and 4 bases at J, with 5 bases in the middle. CDR1 SGDLS and CDR2 YYNGEE come from the germline V gene. The CDR3 length is 14 residues. The CDR3 region has the DNA TGTGCCAGCAGCGTAGGGTCCGGGGCCAACGTCCTGACTTTC. This encodes CASSVGSGANVLTF.

The CDR3 here is CSATLPGQGHQPQHF. For the CDR3, the DNA is TGCAGTGCCACGTTACCGGGACAGGGTCATCAGCCCCAGCATTTT. V usage is TRBV20-1 and J usage is TRBJ1-5; TRBD1 matches at 9 bases. The CDR3 is 15 residues long. In germline, CDR1 is DFQATT, CDR2 SNEGSKA (reference sequence). Trimming cost V 6 bases and J 5 bases; bases outside gene matches: 11.

This clonotype was found many times. This chain joins TRBV20-1 and TRBJ2-3; D remains ambiguous. This CDR3 region has 11 residues. The germline gives CDR1 DFQATT, CDR2 SNEGSKA (reference sequence). V lost 3 bases, J lost 5 bases, and 6 bases lay in between. The CDR3 loop is CSASDGDTQYF. As DNA, the CDR3 is TGCAGTGCTAGCGACGGAGATACGCAGTATTTT.

V gene TRBV18 combines with J gene TRBJ1-1; D is perhaps TRBD1 (5 bases). Germline lookup yields CDR1 KGHSH and CDR2 LQKENI. Between the trimmed V and J ends, which lost 3 bases and 4 bases, there was a span of 21 bases. The CDR3 spans 17 residues. Here the CDR3 reads CASSPLEGPGSGTEAFF. Here the CDR3 DNA reads TGTGCCAGCTCACCCTTGGAGGGTCCAGGGTCGGGCACTGAAGCTTTCTTT.

This clonotype was detected only once. A much larger clone differs from this one at a single base, so this may be a read error. The gene calls are TRBV29-1 and TRBJ1-1; 7 bases line up with TRBD1. Germline CDR1 and CDR2: SQVTM and ANQGSEA. V lost 6 bases, J lost 8 bases, and 12 bases stayed unmatched. The CDR3 contains 13 residues. The CDR3 DNA follows: TGCAGCGTCCACTGGACAGGTCCCTTCGAAGCTTTCTTT. Its translation is CSVHWTGPFEAFF.

This clonotype has a handful of counts. The CDR3 here is CASADSAGTGTDTQYF. The CDR3 DNA follows: TGTGCCAGTGCAGATTCAGCGGGGACGGGAACAGATACGCAGTATTTT. V gene TRBV6-2 or TRBV6-3 combines with J gene TRBJ2-3, with 7 bases lining up with TRBD2. The CDR3 spans 16 residues. After removal of 9 bases from V and 3 bases from J, the junction contained 15 bases not matched to a gene. From germline, CDR1 is MNHEY and CDR2 SVGEGT.

This clonotype was seen only a few times. The chain is built from TRBV4-3 and TRBJ2-7, with D maybe TRBD2 (5 bases). The germline gives CDR1 LGHNA, CDR2 YSLEER. The CDR3 covers 15 residues. V lost 0 bases and J 3 bases, leaving 12 bases between the germline ends. The CDR3, as DNA: TGCGCCAGCAGCCAAGATTTCGAGGGTTTCTACGAGCAGTACTTC. Encoded protein: CASSQDFEGFYEQYF.

This clonotype has more than one count but fewer than ten. V and J are TRBV11-2 and TRBJ2-7; D is unresolved. The V and J ends lost 0 bases and 6 bases respectively, with 12 bases between them. The germline V gene encodes CDR1 SGHAT and CDR2 FQNNGV. This CDR3 has 14 amino acids. CDR3 sequence reads: CASSLDPRVGEQYF. The CDR3 nucleotides are TGTGCCAGCAGCTTAGACCCCCGAGTAGGCGAGCAGTACTTC.

Worth noting for this clonotype: A much bigger clone sits one base away, suggesting this may be a read error. Here the CDR3 DNA reads TGCAGTGCTAGTCGGCTAGCGGGCTTGCAGTTCTTC. It translates to CSASRLAGLQFF. V usage is TRBV20-1 and J usage is TRBJ2-1, with 8 bases matching TRBD2. The CDR3 is made up of 12 amino acids. The germline V gene has CDR1 DFQATT and CDR2 SNEGSKA (reference sequence). V dropped 3 bases and J dropped 12; count of bases not matched to a gene: 7.

This clonotype was detected ten times or more. V usage is TRBV12-3 or TRBV12-4 and J usage is TRBJ1-2; no definite D call. The CDR3 runs to 12 residues. The germline V and J ends were trimmed by 5 bases and 0 bases, with 4 bases remaining between them. CDR3: CASSTANYGYTF. The CDR3 DNA sequence: TGTGCCAGCAGTACAGCTAACTATGGCTACACCTTC.

This chain joins TRBV10-3 and TRBJ1-2; the D is unclear. The CDR3 extends over 12 amino acids. Trimming removed 0 bases at V and 8 bases at J, with 7 bases between. The germline V gene encodes CDR1 ENHRY and CDR2 SYGVKD. This chain's CDR3 is CAISESGRGYTF. CDR3 bases: TGTGCCATCAGTGAGTCAGGGCGCGGCTACACCTTC.

V and J are TRBV10-3 and TRBJ2-7; 10 nucleotides align to TRBD2. Per the germline V gene, CDR1 is ENHRY and CDR2 is SYGVKD. V shed 5 bases and J 7 bases; nucleotides not matched to a gene: 14. This CDR3 has 16 amino acids. CDR3 loop: CAISPPGLAGVGEQYF. CDR3 nucleotides: TGTGCCATCAGTCCCCCCGGGCTAGCGGGAGTAGGGGAGCAGTACTTC.

This clonotype came up many times. This sequence joins TRBV29-1 and TRBJ1-2; TRBD1 aligns across 8 bases. Germline CDR1 SQVTM, CDR2 ANQGSEA. The CDR3 runs 12 residues. Germline trimming cut 6 bases from V and 9 bases from J; bases unmatched to any gene: 9. The CDR3 DNA follows: TGCAGCGTGGGGACAGGTGAGAGGAGCTACACCTTC. Protein product: CSVGTGERSYTF.

There are many counts of this clonotype. The CDR3 bases are TGTGCCAGCAGCTTATCAGGGGGGGGTCGCGAGCAGTACTTC. Protein product: CASSLSGGGREQYF. The chain carries TRBV7-9 and TRBJ2-7; D is perhaps TRBD1 or TRBD2 (7 bases each). Germline V CDR1 and CDR2: SEHNR, FQNEAQ (reference sequence). The germline V and J ends were trimmed by 2 bases and 6 bases, with 14 bases remaining between them. The CDR3 length is 14 residues.

On this clonotype: A much larger clone lies one base from this, so it may be a read error. This sequence joins TRBV29-1 and TRBJ2-5; possible D gene TRBD2, 5 bases. CDR1 SQVTM and CDR2 ANQGSEA come from the germline V gene. Between the trimmed V and J ends, which lost 0 bases and 5 bases, there was a span of 7 bases. The CDR3 runs 12 residues. The CDR3 reads CSVEDERETQYF. The CDR3 DNA reads as TGCAGCGTTGAAGATGAGCGGGAGACCCAGTACTTC.

The gene calls are TRBV2 and TRBJ1-1; D is undetermined. The CDR3 extends over 11 amino acids. V was cut by 10 bases and J by 0 bases, with 6 bases left in between. The germline V gene encodes CDR1 SNHLY and CDR2 FYNNEI. The chain's CDR3 is CATRMNTEAFF. For the CDR3, the DNA is TGTGCCACGCGCATGAACACTGAAGCTTTCTTT.

This chain uses TRBV19 with TRBJ1-2, with D perhaps matching TRBD1 (5 bases). CDR1 and CDR2 from the germline V gene are LNHDA and SQIVND (reference sequence). V lost 9 bases and J lost 4, with 15 bases in between. This CDR3 has 13 residues. CDR3 amino acids: CASHERGSYGYTF. The CDR3 nucleotides are TGTGCCAGCCATGAAAGGGGAAGCTATGGCTACACCTTC.

The chain couples TRBV3-1 to TRBJ2-7; D is unresolved. The CDR3 is 14 amino acids. Between the trimmed V and J ends, which lost 0 bases and 0 bases, there was a span of 6 bases. Per germline, CDR1 LGHDT and CDR2 YNNKEL (reference sequence). The chain's CDR3 is CASSQDGISYEQYF. CDR3 DNA sequence: TGTGCCAGCAGCCAAGATGGGATCTCCTACGAGCAGTACTTC.

The rearrangement joins TRBV29-1 to TRBJ2-1; 8 bases fit TRBD2. The germline gives CDR1 SQVTM, CDR2 ANQGSEA. The CDR3 is 16 residues long. The trim removed 3 bases at V and 0 bases at J, leaving 7 bases unmatched. CDR3 sequence: CSVDPAGASSYNEQFF. DNA of the CDR3: TGCAGCGTTGACCCAGCGGGGGCCTCCTCCTACAATGAGCAGTTCTTC.

A note on this clonotype: A much more abundant neighbour one base away suggests this may be a read error. The V gene is TRBV5-1, the J gene TRBJ2-3, with D maybe TRBD1 (5 bases). Trimming took 2 bases from V and 4 from J, leaving 14 bases between them. The CDR3 is 15 residues long. Looked up from germline, CDR1 is SGHRS and CDR2 is YFSETQ. CDR3 sequence: CASSFRGSLSDTQYF. In DNA form, the CDR3 reads TGCGCCAGCAGCTTTAGGGGCAGCTTGTCAGATACGCAGTATTTT.

This clonotype was observed at least ten times. V is TRBV20-1 and J is TRBJ2-7, with 11 bases lining up with TRBD2. The V segment lost 5 bases and the J segment 3 bases; nucleotides outside the gene matches: 6. The germline V gene encodes CDR1 DFQATT and CDR2 SNEGSKA (reference sequence). The CDR3 is 14 amino acids. The CDR3 loop is CSAPVGTSGYEQYF. The CDR3 DNA sequence: TGCAGTGCTCCGGTCGGGACTAGCGGCTACGAGCAGTACTTC.

There are a few counts of this clonotype. The CDR3 protein is CACDRGADTEAFF. CDR3 DNA sequence: TGTGCCTGCGATCGGGGGGCGGACACTGAAGCTTTCTTT. The chain uses TRBV12-3 or TRBV12-4 and TRBJ1-1, with D perhaps TRBD1 (6 bases). Trimming shortened V by 11 bases and J by 3 bases, and 16 bases separated the two germline ends. The CDR3 extends over 13 amino acids.

This clonotype has more than one count but fewer than ten. The chain has TRBV20-1 and TRBJ1-5, with 9 bases aligning to TRBD1. Germline CDR1 DFQATT, CDR2 SNEGSKA (reference sequence). This CDR3 region has 17 residues. J was trimmed by 3 bases and V by 5 bases; bases with no gene match: 14. The CDR3 is CSAVRTGVLTLNQPQHF. The CDR3 DNA follows: TGCAGTGCTGTTCGGACAGGGGTCTTAACCCTCAATCAGCCCCAGCATTTT.